This T cell receptor (beta chain) is drawn from a study of metastatic and nonmetastatic thyroid tumors (dated by TCRdb to about 2020). In the study overall: The researchers compared repertoires between peripheral blood samples and tumor or nodule tissue samples from patients with malignant or benign thyroid disease. What the authors observed across the whole study: In both blood and tumor samples, malignant tumors were reported to have significantly higher TCR beta diversity than benign nodules.

Library preparation was by PCR. Data came from an Illumina HiSeq 4000. High-throughput sequencing was used to profile the TCR beta-chain CDR3 region of every patient. The authors processed their data as follows. Drawing on CDR3 differences between clinicopathological groups, the researchers built a classifier meant to tell apart patients with distant-metastatic papillary thyroid cancer. The Shannon index was used to measure repertoire diversity, and the Morisita-Horn index was used to measure how similar tumor and blood repertoires were. The public reads were quality trimmed at Q25 with fastp and then assembled into clones with MiXCR by TCRdb, keeping productive beta chains. The V and J calls shown here were made by TCRdb, not taken from the authors' results. For this sample the table gives about 10,000 clones, of which 22% were detected only once. The top ten clones comprise roughly 17% of the sample.

None of the patients had been given any treatment before thyroid surgery. The study retrospectively analysed patient clinical samples collected from about 2012 to 2018 using T-cell receptor beta sequencing. Concerning this clone: No antigen is known for it. Within one base of it there is no much larger clone, and no base qualities were kept.

The sample consisted of adjacent normal tissue. This receptor was obtained from a female donor with papillary thyroid cancer or a benign thyroid nodule (not recorded which). Some clones in this sample may be carry-over from other donors' samples.

This receptor carries the CDR3 CASTQWGTDAEAFF. The DNA reads as follows: TGTGCCAGCACCCAATGGGGGACCGACGCTGAAGCTTTCTTT. The chain uses TRBV7-6 and TRBJ1-1, and TRBD1 may be the D gene, going by 5 matching bases. From a lookup of the germline V gene, CDR1 and CDR2 are SGHVS and FNYEAQ. The CDR3 has 14 amino acids, counting the end cysteine and phenylalanine. Solely the CDR3 DNA is kept, with 42 bases framed from the first base. Between the V and J ends, shortened by 7 bases and 6 bases respectively, the junction contains 18 bases.